This is a list of T cell receptor beta chains from one sample in a study of vaccination effects on CD4 cells after COVID-19. Here immunoSEQ multiplex PCR was the method, and the copy in TCRdb shows in-frame clones only, minus some. The sample lists around 67,000 clones; 81% were seen once. Antigen specificity for these receptors is unknown. The sample in question was CD4+ T cells from PBMCs cultured with HCoV-229E spike peptides, obtained after COVID-19 vaccination. The receptors derive from a human donor who received a COVID-19 vaccine. The CDR3 runs from the conserved cysteine through the conserved F or W. A D gene is named only where the DNA matches it firmly. Clone sizes are given selectively: once, few, many, or a class where the clone is expanded.

j_gene | d_gene | abundance | v_gene | CDR3aa | CDR3nt
TRBJ1-1 | - | - | TRBV15 | CATSRRMATVNTEAFF | TGTGCCACCAGCAGACGGATGGCGACAGTGAACACTGAAGCTTTCTTT
TRBJ1-5 | TRBD1 | once | TRBV19 | CASTAWTGQQPQHF | TGTGCCAGTACCGCTTGGACAGGGCAACAGCCCCAGCATTTT
TRBJ2-3 | TRBD2 | - | TRBV2 | CASSDLAGGIDTQYF | TGTGCCAGCAGTGACCTAGCGGGGGGGATAGATACGCAGTATTTT
TRBJ1-5 | - | few | TRBV4-3 | CASSPLRGQPQHF | TGCGCCAGCAGCCCCCTGAGGGGTCAGCCCCAGCATTTT
TRBJ2-5 | - | - | TRBV9 | CASSVEGRETQYF | TGTGCCAGCAGCGTAGAGGGTAGAGAGACCCAGTACTTC
TRBJ2-3 | - | - | TRBV19 | CASSIRGRGTDTQYF | TGTGCCAGTAGTATAAGGGGCCGTGGCACAGATACGCAGTATTTT
TRBJ1-2 | - | - | TRBV7-2 | CASSTSQEAYGYTF | TGTGCCAGCAGCACCTCACAGGAAGCCTATGGCTACACCTTC
TRBJ2-3 | - | - | TRBV10-2 | CASIRLATKEDTQYF | TGCGCCAGCATTCGGCTAGCGACCAAAGAGGATACGCAGTATTTT
TRBJ1-5 | - | - | TRBV29-1 | CSVVRDSNQPQHF | TGCAGCGTTGTGCGGGATAGCAATCAGCCCCAGCATTTT
TRBJ1-4 | - | - | TRBV27 | CASRETGIWEKLFF | TGTGCCAGCAGAGAAACAGGGATATGGGAAAAACTGTTTTTT
TRBJ1-1 | - | - | TRBV7-2 | CASSFPGMRPEAFF | TGTGCCAGCAGCTTTCCGGGTATGAGGCCTGAAGCTTTCTTT
TRBJ1-5 | - | - | TRBV6-5 | CASSYGRNSNQPQHF | TGTGCCAGCAGTTACGGGAGGAATAGCAATCAGCCCCAGCATTTT
TRBJ1-2 | - | - | TRBV7-2 | CASSPQNTYGYTF | TGTGCCAGCAGCCCCCAGAACACCTATGGCTACACCTTC
TRBJ2-5 | - | - | TRBV2 | CASTRTEVQETQYF | TGTGCCAGCACTCGGACAGAGGTACAAGAGACCCAGTACTTC
TRBJ2-2 | - | - | TRBV7-2 | CASSLGLRGELFF | TGTGCCAGCAGCTTAGGACTGAGGGGGGAGCTGTTTTTT
TRBJ2-5 | - | - | TRBV5-1 | CASSLGLGQETQYF | TGCGCCAGCAGCTTGGGGCTCGGCCAAGAGACCCAGTACTTC
TRBJ1-4 | - | - | TRBV2 | CASSLRNEKLFF | TGTGCCAGCAGTCTAAGGAATGAAAAACTGTTTTTT
TRBJ1-2 | - | - | TRBV6-2/TRBV6-3 | CASSYSDFAGGYTF | TGTGCCAGCAGTTACTCGGATTTCGCGGGTGGCTACACCTTC
TRBJ1-4 | - | - | TRBV25-1 | CASSEAQLFNEKLFF | TGTGCCAGCAGTGAGGCACAGCTATTTAATGAAAAACTGTTTTTT
TRBJ2-3 | TRBD2 | - | TRBV28 | CASSFLHLIAGGPTDTQYF | TGTGCCAGCAGTTTCCTGCACCTTATAGCGGGGGGGCCCACAGATACGCAGTATTTT
TRBJ2-6 | - | - | TRBV9 | CASSGVRGGANVLTF | TGTGCCAGCAGCGGAGTTAGAGGAGGGGCCAACGTCCTGACTTTC
TRBJ2-2 | - | - | TRBV5-1 | CASSYEQNTGELFF | TGCGCCAGCAGCTATGAACAAAACACCGGGGAGCTGTTTTTT
TRBJ2-5 | - | - | TRBV6-6 | CASNLGQQETQYF | TGTGCCAGCAACTTAGGACAACAAGAGACCCAGTACTTC
TRBJ1-2 | - | - | TRBV5-6 | CASSLVQGIGYGYTF | TGTGCCAGCAGCTTGGTCCAGGGGATAGGGTATGGCTACACCTTC
TRBJ2-6 | - | - | TRBV7-3 | CASSSPGAGANVLTF | TGTGCCAGCAGCTCTCCCGGTGCCGGGGCCAACGTCCTGACTTTC
TRBJ1-1 | - | - | TRBV4-1 | CASSQDTGVGEAFF | TGCGCCAGCAGCCAAGATACTGGGGTCGGGGAAGCTTTCTTT
TRBJ2-1 | - | - | TRBV3-1/TRBV3-2 | CASSQEGNRNQAPFF | TGTGCCAGCAGCCAAGAGGGTAACAGGAACCAAGCTCCCTTCTTC
TRBJ1-2 | TRBD1 | once | TRBV4-3 | CASSQAQGRSGYTF | TGCGCCAGCAGCCAGGCACAGGGGAGAAGTGGCTACACCTTC
TRBJ2-4 | - | once | TRBV19 | CASSSIAALAKNIQYF | TGTGCCAGTAGTAGCATAGCGGCACTAGCCAAAAACATTCAGTACTTC
TRBJ1-3 | - | - | TRBV5-5 | CASSLVTRWGRTGNTIYF | TGTGCCAGCAGCTTGGTAACCCGGTGGGGACGGACTGGAAACACCATATATTTT
TRBJ2-1 | - | - | TRBV19 | CASSKVSAQGRDEQFF | TGTGCCAGTAGTAAGGTCTCGGCGCAGGGCCGGGATGAGCAGTTCTTC
TRBJ2-5 | - | - | TRBV11-2 | CASSLERGGAGETQYF | TGTGCCAGCAGCTTAGAGAGAGGCGGCGCGGGAGAGACCCAGTACTTC
TRBJ1-4 | TRBD1 | - | TRBV28 | CASSLGQGDSKLFF | TGTGCCAGCAGTTTAGGACAGGGGGATTCTAAACTGTTTTTT
TRBJ2-3 | - | - | TRBV14 | CASRQSRQSTDTQYF | TGTGCCAGCAGACAAAGTCGTCAGAGCACAGATACGCAGTATTTT
TRBJ2-5 | - | - | TRBV6-5 | CASSTAAETQYF | TGTGCCAGCAGCACCGCGGCGGAGACCCAGTACTTC
TRBJ1-3 | - | - | TRBV28 | CASRDTGGRSGNTIYF | TGTGCCAGTCGTGATACGGGCGGAAGGTCTGGAAACACCATATATTTT
TRBJ1-1 | - | few | TRBV2 | CASTDWRKNTEAFF | TGTGCCAGCACTGATTGGAGGAAGAACACTGAAGCTTTCTTT
TRBJ1-1 | - | - | TRBV6-6 | CASSSQGGGNTEAFF | TGTGCCAGCAGTTCCCAGGGAGGAGGGAACACTGAAGCTTTCTTT
TRBJ1-5 | - | - | TRBV7-7 | CASSPRTVTPYSNQPQHF | TGTGCCAGCAGCCCCCGGACAGTGACTCCTTATAGCAATCAGCCCCAGCATTTT
TRBJ1-1 | TRBD1 | - | TRBV6-6 | CASSLLTGMTTEAFF | TGTGCCAGCAGCCTACTGACAGGGATGACCACTGAAGCTTTCTTT
TRBJ2-2 | - | few | TRBV18 | CASSPSLQTVGTGELFF | TGTGCCAGCTCACCATCTCTCCAGACAGTGGGCACCGGGGAGCTGTTTTTT
TRBJ2-3 | - | - | TRBV4-2 | CASSPGGSTDTQYF | TGTGCCAGCAGCCCCGGGGGAAGCACAGATACGCAGTATTTT
TRBJ1-1 | - | - | TRBV14 | CASSQRGRYTEAFF | TGTGCCAGCAGCCAACGTGGGCGGTACACTGAAGCTTTCTTT
TRBJ2-5 | - | once | TRBV24-1 | CATSDPGQTQETQYF | TGTGCCACCAGTGACCCTGGACAGACACAAGAGACCCAGTACTTC
TRBJ2-3 | - | - | TRBV5-5 | CASSLDRGTDTQYF | TGTGCCAGCAGCTTGGACAGGGGCACAGATACGCAGTATTTT
TRBJ1-6 | - | once | TRBV19 | CASSPRAPSSYNSPLHF | TGTGCCAGTAGTCCCCGGGCCCCGAGCTCCTATAATTCACCCCTCCACTTT
TRBJ2-5 | - | - | TRBV28 | CASSSRDETQYF | TGTGCCAGCAGTTCTAGGGACGAGACCCAGTACTTC
TRBJ2-6 | - | once | TRBV5-6 | CASSRNADGSGANVLTF | TGTGCCAGCAGCCGAAATGCCGACGGTTCTGGGGCCAACGTCCTGACTTTC
TRBJ2-1 | - | - | TRBV7-8 | CASSYSETYNEQFF | TGTGCCAGCAGCTATTCGGAGACCTACAATGAGCAGTTCTTC
TRBJ1-5 | - | - | TRBV24-1 | CATSDATDGPSQPQHF | TGTGCCACCAGTGATGCGACGGACGGGCCCAGTCAGCCCCAGCATTTT
TRBJ1-2 | TRBD1 | once | TRBV6-5 | CASSYSTGRGGGGYTF | TGTGCCAGCAGTTATTCGACAGGGCGAGGGGGAGGGGGCTACACCTTC
TRBJ1-2 | TRBD1 | - | TRBV19 | CASSRTGGSNYGYTF | TGTGCCAGTAGTAGGACAGGGGGCAGTAACTATGGCTACACCTTC
TRBJ2-1 | - | - | TRBV6-6 | CASSYLGVGNEQFF | TGTGCCAGCAGTTACCTAGGGGTCGGCAATGAGCAGTTCTTC
TRBJ1-4 | TRBD1 | - | TRBV6-5 | CASSGTANEKLFF | TGTGCCAGCAGCGGGACAGCTAATGAAAAACTGTTTTTT